Described below is a single T cell receptor (beta chain) sequence and its context. Its antigen is undetermined. The sample originates from a study of cytomegalovirus exposure and HLA in healthy donors. General study points: More clonal expansion characterized HLA-associated TCR beta chains than equally common others in a later analysis.

Trimming took off 6 bases at V and 8 bases at J, with 16 bases between the two ends. Germline CDR1 MNHEY, CDR2 SVGAGI. The CDR3 loop spans 13 amino acids. The PCR had 60 Vbeta and 13 Jbeta primers. Profiling relied on immunoSEQ multiplex PCR, and the TCRdb table lists in-frame clones only, not all of them. The sample yields approximately 100,000 clones, 76% seen once. The TCR originated in a woman in her 40s in good health and CMV-seropositive. This chain links TRBV6-5 with TRBJ1-2, with a tentative D call TRBD1 (5 bases). Specimen: PBMCs. CDR3 residues: CASSKGLLGGYTF. CDR3 bases: TGTGCCAGCAGCAAGGGACTCCTGGGGGGCTACACCTTC.